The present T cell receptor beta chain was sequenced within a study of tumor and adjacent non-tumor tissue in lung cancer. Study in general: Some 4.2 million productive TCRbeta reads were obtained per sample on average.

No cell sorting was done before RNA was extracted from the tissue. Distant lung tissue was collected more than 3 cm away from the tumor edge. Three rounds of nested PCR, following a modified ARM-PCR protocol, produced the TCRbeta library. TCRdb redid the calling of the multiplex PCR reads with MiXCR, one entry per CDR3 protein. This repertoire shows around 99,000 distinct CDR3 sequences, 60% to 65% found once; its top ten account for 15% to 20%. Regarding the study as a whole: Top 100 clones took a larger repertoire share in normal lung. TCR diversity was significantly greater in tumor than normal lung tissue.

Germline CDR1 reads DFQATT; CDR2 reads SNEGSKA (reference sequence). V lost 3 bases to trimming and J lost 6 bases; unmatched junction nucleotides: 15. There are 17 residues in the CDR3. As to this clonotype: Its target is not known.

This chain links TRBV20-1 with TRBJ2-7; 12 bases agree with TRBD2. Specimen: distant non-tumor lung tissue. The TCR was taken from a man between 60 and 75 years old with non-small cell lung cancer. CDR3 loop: CSARSALGLAGGAEQYF. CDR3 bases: TGCAGTGCTAGGAGCGCTTTAGGGCTAGCGGGAGGGGCCGAGCAGTACTTC.